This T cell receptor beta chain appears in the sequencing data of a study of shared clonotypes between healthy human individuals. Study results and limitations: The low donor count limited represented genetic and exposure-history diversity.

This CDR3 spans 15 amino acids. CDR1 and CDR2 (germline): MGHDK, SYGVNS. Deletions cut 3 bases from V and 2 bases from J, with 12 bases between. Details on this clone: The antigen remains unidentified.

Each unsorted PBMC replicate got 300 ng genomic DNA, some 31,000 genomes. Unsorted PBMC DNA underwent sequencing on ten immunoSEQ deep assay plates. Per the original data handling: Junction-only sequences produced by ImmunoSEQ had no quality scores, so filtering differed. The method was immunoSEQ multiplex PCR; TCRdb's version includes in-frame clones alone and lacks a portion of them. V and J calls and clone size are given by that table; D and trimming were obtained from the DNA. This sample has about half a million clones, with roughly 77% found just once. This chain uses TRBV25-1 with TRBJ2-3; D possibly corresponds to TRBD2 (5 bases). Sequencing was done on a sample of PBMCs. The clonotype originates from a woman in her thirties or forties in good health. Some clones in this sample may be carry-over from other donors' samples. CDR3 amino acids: CASSDSGIYTDTQYF. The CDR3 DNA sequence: TGTGCCAGCAGTGATTCCGGGATCTACACAGATACGCAGTATTTT.